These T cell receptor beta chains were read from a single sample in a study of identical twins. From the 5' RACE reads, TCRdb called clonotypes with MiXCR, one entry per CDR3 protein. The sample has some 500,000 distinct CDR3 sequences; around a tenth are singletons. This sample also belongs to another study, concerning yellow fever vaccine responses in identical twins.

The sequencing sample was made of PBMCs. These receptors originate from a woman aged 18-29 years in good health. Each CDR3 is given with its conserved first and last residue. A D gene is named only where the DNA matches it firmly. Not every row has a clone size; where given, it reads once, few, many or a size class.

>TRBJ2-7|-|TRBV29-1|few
CSVVSLGSYEQYF
TGCAGCGTTGTATCTCTAGGCTCCTACGAGCAGTACTTC
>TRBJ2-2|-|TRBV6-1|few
CATDRGPNTGELFF
TGTGCCACCGACCGGGGTCCGAACACCGGGGAGCTGTTTTTT
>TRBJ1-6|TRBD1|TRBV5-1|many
CASSGQGTNSPLHF
TGCGCCAGCAGCGGACAGGGAACGAATTCACCCCTCCACTTT
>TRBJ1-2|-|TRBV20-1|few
CSAPGGDYGYTF
TGCAGTGCGCCGGGGGGGGACTATGGCTACACCTTC
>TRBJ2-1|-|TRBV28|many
CASSSLPGSSYNEQFF
TGTGCCAGCAGTTCCCTCCCGGGCTCCTCCTACAATGAGCAGTTCTTC
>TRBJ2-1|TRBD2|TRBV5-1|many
CASSLAFLTSGMSSYNEQFF
TGCGCCAGCAGCTTGGCCTTTTTAACCAGCGGGATGAGCTCCTACAATGAGCAGTTCTTC
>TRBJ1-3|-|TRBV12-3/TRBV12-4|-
CASSLDGLLSGNTIYF
TGTGCCAGCAGTTTAGACGGACTCCTCTCTGGAAACACCATATATTTT
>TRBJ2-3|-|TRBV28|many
CASSLRQGLGTDTQYF
TGTGCCAGCAGTTTGCGCCAGGGGCTTGGCACAGATACGCAGTATTTT
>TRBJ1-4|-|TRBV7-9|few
CASSSWDGFDEKLFF
TGTGCCAGCAGCAGTTGGGACGGTTTCGATGAAAAACTGTTTTTT
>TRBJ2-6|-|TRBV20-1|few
CSASLGFGANVLTF
TGCAGTGCTAGTCTTGGGTTCGGGGCCAACGTCCTGACTTTC
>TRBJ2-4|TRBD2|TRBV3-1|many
CASSHSGGVAKNIQYF
TGTGCCAGCAGCCACAGCGGGGGGGTAGCCAAAAACATTCAGTACTTC
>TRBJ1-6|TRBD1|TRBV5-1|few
CASSPEGQGYNSPLHF
TGCGCCAGCAGCCCCGAGGGACAGGGCTATAATTCACCCCTCCACTTT
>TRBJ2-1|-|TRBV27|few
CASSGGLQTFSYNEQFF
TGTGCCAGCAGTGGGGGGCTTCAAACCTTCTCCTACAATGAGCAGTTCTTC
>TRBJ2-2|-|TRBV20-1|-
CSARAAGRKNTGELFF
TGCAGTGCTAGAGCCGCGGGACGGAAGAACACCGGGGAGCTGTTTTTT
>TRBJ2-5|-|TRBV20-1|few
CSAPGPLQETQYF
TGCAGTGCGCCGGGACCTCTACAAGAGACCCAGTACTTC
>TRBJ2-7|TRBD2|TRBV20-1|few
CSARTSGYYEQYF
TGCAGTGCTAGGACTAGCGGATACTACGAGCAGTACTTC
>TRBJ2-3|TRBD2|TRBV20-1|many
CSARGMASGVGGVDTQYF
TGCAGTGCCAGGGGCATGGCTAGCGGGGTGGGGGGTGTCGATACGCAGTATTTT
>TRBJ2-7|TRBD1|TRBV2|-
CASSVFRTGTYEQYF
TGTGCCAGCAGTGTCTTCCGGACAGGGACCTACGAGCAGTACTTC
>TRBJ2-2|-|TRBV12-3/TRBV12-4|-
CASRHQGLINTGELFF
TGTGCCAGCAGGCATCAGGGTTTAATTAACACCGGGGAGCTGTTTTTT
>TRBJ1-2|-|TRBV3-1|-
CASSPNGGPYGYTF
TGTGCCAGCAGCCCTAACGGGGGTCCCTATGGCTACACCTTC
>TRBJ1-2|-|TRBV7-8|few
CASSLAPIANYGYTF
TGTGCCAGCAGCTTAGCGCCTATTGCTAACTATGGCTACACCTTC
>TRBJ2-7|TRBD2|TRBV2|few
CASSDYVLAGSIYEQYF
TGTGCCAGCAGTGATTATGTGCTAGCGGGAAGTATCTACGAGCAGTACTTC
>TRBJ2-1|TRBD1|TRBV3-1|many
CASSQDLLAGGAGGSYNEQFF
TGTGCCAGCAGCCAAGATCTGCTCGCAGGGGGCGCAGGGGGCTCCTACAATGAGCAGTTCTTC
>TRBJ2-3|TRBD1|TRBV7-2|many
CASSTDRGRRSTDTQYF
TGTGCCAGCAGCACCGACAGGGGACGTAGGAGCACAGATACGCAGTATTTT
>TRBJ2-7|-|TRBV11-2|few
CASSARTTYSYEQYF
TGTGCCAGCAGTGCGCGAACGACATACTCCTACGAGCAGTACTTC
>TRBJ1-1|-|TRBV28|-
CASSLWPGDTEAFF
TGTGCCAGCAGTTTATGGCCTGGGGACACTGAAGCTTTCTTT
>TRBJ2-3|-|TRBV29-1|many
CSVRHRTDTQYF
TGCAGCGTTCGTCATCGAACAGATACGCAGTATTTT
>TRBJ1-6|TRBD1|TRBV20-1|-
CSARDLGQGSSPLHF
TGCAGTGCTAGAGATTTAGGACAGGGGAGTTCACCCCTCCACTTT
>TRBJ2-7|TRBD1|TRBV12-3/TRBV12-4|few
CASSEGQGRIYEQYF
TGTGCCAGCAGTGAGGGACAGGGGAGAATCTACGAGCAGTACTTC
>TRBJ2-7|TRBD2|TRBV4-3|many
CASSQEAGAQEQYF
TGCGCCAGCAGCCAAGAGGCGGGAGCACAAGAGCAGTACTTC
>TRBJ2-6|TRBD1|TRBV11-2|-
CASSRIGQGHGANVLTF
TGTGCCAGCAGCCGAATAGGACAGGGGCATGGGGCCAACGTCCTGACTTTC